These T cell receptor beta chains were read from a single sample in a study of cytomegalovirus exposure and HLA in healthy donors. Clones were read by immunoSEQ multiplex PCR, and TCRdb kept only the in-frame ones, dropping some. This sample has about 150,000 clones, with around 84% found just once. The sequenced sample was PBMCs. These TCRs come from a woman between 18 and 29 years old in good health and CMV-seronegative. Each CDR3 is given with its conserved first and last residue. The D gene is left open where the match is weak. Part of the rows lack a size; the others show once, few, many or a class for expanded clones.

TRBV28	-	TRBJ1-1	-	CASRLGTGGGTEAFF	TGTGCCAGCAGGCTCGGGACGGGGGGCGGCACTGAAGCTTTCTTT
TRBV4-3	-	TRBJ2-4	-	CASSQVSYSTGENIQYF	TGCGCCAGCAGCCAAGTGAGCTATTCAACGGGGGAAAACATTCAGTACTTC
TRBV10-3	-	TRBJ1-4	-	CAVGGPSSNEKLFF	TGTGCCGTCGGCGGGCCGAGCTCAAATGAAAAACTGTTTTTT
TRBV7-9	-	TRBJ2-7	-	CASSFTWTSEGEQYF	TGTGCCAGCAGCTTTACCTGGACTTCGGAAGGCGAGCAGTACTTC
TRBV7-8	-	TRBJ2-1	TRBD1	CASSWGQGRNTGQFF	TGTGCCAGCAGCTGGGGACAGGGAAGGAATACGGGGCAGTTCTTC
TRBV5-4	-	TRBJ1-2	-	CASSFRGQYGYTF	TGTGCCAGCAGCTTCAGGGGCCAATATGGCTACACCTTC
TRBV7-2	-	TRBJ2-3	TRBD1	CASSLDRGDTQYF	TGTGCCAGCAGCTTGGACAGGGGGGATACGCAGTATTTT
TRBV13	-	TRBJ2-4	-	CASSLRGREKNIQYF	TGTGCCAGCAGCTTACGCGGCCGGGAGAAAAACATTCAGTACTTC
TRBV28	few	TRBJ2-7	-	CATRPRGGVAREQYF	TGTGCCACCCGTCCAAGGGGGGGGGTGGCAAGAGAGCAGTACTTC
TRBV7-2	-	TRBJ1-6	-	CASSSPMTGSSYNSPLHF	TGTGCCAGCAGCTCCCCGATGACGGGGAGCTCCTATAATTCACCCCTCCACTTT
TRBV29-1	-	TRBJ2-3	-	CSVEYPSTQYF	TGCAGCGTTGAATATCCGAGCACGCAGTATTTT
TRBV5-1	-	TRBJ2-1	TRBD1	CASSLDWTGGGGLDNEQFF	TGCGCCAGCAGCTTGGATTGGACAGGGGGCGGAGGACTTGACAATGAGCAGTTCTTC
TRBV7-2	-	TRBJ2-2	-	CASSLALVQGGELFF	TGTGCCAGCAGCTTAGCGCTGGTACAGGGCGGGGAGCTGTTTTTT
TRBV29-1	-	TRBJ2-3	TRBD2	CSVQPASGAQNTQYF	TGCAGCGTCCAACCCGCTAGCGGGGCCCAAAATACGCAGTATTTT
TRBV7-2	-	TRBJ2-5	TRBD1	CASSVWDRRTQYF	TGTGCCAGCAGCGTCTGGGACAGGAGGACCCAGTACTTC
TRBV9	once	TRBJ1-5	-	CASSVGGQRDQPQHF	TGTGCCAGCAGCGTAGGGGGACAACGAGATCAGCCCCAGCATTTT
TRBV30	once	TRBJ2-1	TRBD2	CAWSRLAGPGEQFF	TGTGCCTGGAGTCGACTAGCGGGCCCCGGGGAACAGTTCTTC
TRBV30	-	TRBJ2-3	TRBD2	CAWSVSGGSTDTQYF	TGTGCCTGGAGTGTAAGCGGGGGGAGCACAGATACGCAGTATTTT
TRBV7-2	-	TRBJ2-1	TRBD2	CASSLEGLAAYNEQFF	TGTGCCAGCAGCTTAGAGGGACTAGCGGCATACAATGAGCAGTTCTTC
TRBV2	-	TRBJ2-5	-	CASTQEAGETQYF	TGTGCCAGCACTCAGGAGGCGGGGGAGACCCAGTACTTC
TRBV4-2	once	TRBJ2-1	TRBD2	CASRGARSYNEQFF	TGTGCCTCGCGGGGGGCCCGCTCCTACAATGAGCAGTTCTTC
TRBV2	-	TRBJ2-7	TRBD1	CASTRTGANYEQYF	TGTGCCAGCACCCGGACAGGGGCAAACTACGAGCAGTACTTC